This TCR beta chain emerged from a study of T cells in Graves' hyperthyroidism and ophthalmopathy. Study in general: Peripheral blood was acquired at first diagnosis, ahead of any therapy whatsoever.

Amplified TCR beta CDR3 regions came from RNA transcripts. With the HTBI primer set, the TCR CDR3 went through a first round of RT-PCR. TCRdb analysed the multiplex PCR reads with MiXCR anew, one entry per CDR3 protein. The sample records 600,000 to 850,000 distinct CDR3 sequences, over 15% being singletons. Points on this clonotype: Its target is not known.

The length of the CDR3 is 17 residues. CDR1 and CDR2 from the germline V gene are MGHDK and SYGVNS. The V end lost 1 base, the J end lost 0 bases, and 15 bases lay between the germline ends. Together with thyroid ultrasound, orbital computed tomography, serum thyroxine and TRAb, clinical symptoms were used for diagnoses. Blood was obtained at the first hyperthyroidism diagnosis, which preceded any ophthalmopathy symptoms. The study, taken as a whole, reports: Most thyroid clonotypes with frequency above 0.001 were detected in blood.

The sequence was collected from a woman aged 50 to 65 with Graves' hyperthyroidism that later progressed to Graves' ophthalmopathy. Sequences were obtained from blood. The V and J genes are TRBV25-1 and TRBJ1-1, with D tentatively TRBD1 (6 bases). The CDR3 nucleotides are TGTGCCAGCAGTGAATCCCTACCACAGGGAATGAACACTGAAGCTTTCTTT. It translates to CASSESLPQGMNTEAFF.